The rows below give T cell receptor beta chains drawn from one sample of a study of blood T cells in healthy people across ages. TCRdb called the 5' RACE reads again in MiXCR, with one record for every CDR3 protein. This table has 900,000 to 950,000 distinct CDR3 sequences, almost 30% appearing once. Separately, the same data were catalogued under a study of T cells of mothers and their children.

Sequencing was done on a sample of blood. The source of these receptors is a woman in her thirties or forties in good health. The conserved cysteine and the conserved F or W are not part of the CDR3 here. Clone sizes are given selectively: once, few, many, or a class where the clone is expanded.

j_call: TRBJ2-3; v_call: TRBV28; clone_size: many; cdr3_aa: ASSSFTSGGATDTQY
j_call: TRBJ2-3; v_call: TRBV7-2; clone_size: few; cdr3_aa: ASSPQRPGAGDTQY
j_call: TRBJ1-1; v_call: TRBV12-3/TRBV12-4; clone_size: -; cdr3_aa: ASAGTGGVKTF
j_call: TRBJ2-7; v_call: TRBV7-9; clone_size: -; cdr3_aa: ASSSEIGLAGAYEQY
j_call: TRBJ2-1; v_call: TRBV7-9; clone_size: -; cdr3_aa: ASSYSGTGHEQF
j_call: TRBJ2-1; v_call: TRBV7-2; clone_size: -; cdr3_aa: ASSLRPPLQSNEQF
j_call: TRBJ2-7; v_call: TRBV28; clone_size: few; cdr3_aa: ASSFPEALGSPAHPSYEQY
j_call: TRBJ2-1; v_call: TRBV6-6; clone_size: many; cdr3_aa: ASSPGGGNEQF
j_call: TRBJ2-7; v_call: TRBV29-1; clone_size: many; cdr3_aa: SVLGTPSYEQY
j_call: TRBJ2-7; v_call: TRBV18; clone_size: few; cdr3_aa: ASSRWDSPYEQY
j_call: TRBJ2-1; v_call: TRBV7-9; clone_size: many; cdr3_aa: ASSLAGDTNEQF
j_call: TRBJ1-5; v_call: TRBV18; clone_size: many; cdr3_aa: ASSLQGGINQPQH
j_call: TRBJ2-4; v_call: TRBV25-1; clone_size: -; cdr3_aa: ASSESGQRIQY
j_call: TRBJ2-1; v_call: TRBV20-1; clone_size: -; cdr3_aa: SATGTGTHNEQF
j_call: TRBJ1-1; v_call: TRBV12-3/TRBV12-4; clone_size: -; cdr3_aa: ASRRFRDRGQEAF
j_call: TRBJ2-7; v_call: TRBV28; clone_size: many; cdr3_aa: ASKNSYEQY
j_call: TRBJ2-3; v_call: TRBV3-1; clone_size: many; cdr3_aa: ASSQEAGQLTDTQY
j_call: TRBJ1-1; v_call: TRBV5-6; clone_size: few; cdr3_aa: ASSLISGNTEAF
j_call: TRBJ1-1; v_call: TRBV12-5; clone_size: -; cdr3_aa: ASGFGLSNTEAF
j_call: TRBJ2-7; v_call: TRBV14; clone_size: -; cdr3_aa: ASSQDPAVREQY
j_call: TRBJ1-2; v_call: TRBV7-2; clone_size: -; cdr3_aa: ASSLMRVGAYGYT
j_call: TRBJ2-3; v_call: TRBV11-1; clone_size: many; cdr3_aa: ASSTTGGTSTDTQY
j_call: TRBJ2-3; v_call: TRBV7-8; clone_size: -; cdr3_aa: ASSPWGRGTDTQY
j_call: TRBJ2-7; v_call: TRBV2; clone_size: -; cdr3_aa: ASGLAGGHEQY
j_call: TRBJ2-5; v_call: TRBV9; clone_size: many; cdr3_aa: ASSVEDGLAGGLETQY
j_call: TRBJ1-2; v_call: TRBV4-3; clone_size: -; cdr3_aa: ASSQERDAIDGYT
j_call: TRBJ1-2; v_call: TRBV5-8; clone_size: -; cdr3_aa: ARGVLDGYT
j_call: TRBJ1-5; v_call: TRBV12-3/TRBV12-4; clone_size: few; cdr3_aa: ASSKASNQPQH
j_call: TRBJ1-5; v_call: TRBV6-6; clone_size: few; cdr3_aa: ASSNPQGNQPQH
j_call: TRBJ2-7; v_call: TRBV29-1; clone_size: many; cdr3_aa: SALRGLMDEQY
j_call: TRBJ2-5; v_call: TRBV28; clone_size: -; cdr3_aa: ASSFDKQETQY
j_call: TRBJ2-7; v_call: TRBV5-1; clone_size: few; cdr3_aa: ASSLAKGGTYEQY
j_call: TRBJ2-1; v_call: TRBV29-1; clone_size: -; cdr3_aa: SATPGLAVSSYNEQF
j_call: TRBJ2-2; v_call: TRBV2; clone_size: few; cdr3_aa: ASRTGDLNTGELF
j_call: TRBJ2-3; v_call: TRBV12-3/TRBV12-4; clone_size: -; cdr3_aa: ASSLQLAVTRTDTQY
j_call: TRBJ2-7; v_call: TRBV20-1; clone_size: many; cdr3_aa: SARDQGGSYEQY
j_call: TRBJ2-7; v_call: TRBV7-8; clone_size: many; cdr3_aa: ASSFRRDSYEQY
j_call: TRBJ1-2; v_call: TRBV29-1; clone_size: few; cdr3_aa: SVEMGAGGNYGYT